Listed here are 9 T cell receptor beta chains from one sample, sequenced in a study of T cell clones after liver transplantation. Generated by immunoSEQ multiplex PCR, the TCRdb table keeps only in-frame clones and is missing some. This table has around 6,100 clones, over 70% appearing once. Sequenced material: CD8+ T cells from blood, taken before liver transplant. Receptors originate from a human donor who received a liver transplant.

V is TRBV19 and J is TRBJ1-5, with 9 bases aligning to TRBD1. CDR1 is LNHDA and CDR2 is SQIVND in the germline V gene (reference sequence). Unmatched junction bases numbered 4, after V lost 4 bases and J lost 3 bases. This CDR3 spans 15 amino acids. CDR3 sequence reads: CASSTTGGHNQPQHF. For the CDR3, the DNA is TGTGCCAGTAGTACCACAGGGGGCCACAATCAGCCCCAGCATTTT.

This clone was counted a few times. The chain joins TRBV11-2 to TRBJ2-3; 9 bases match TRBD2. The germline V gene encodes CDR1 SGHAT and CDR2 FQNNGV. The CDR3 runs to 14 residues. Unmatched junction bases numbered 0, after V lost 0 bases and J lost 5 bases. CDR3 in amino acids: CASSLELAGDTQYF. As DNA, the CDR3 is TGTGCCAGCAGCTTAGAACTAGCGGGAGATACGCAGTATTTT.

The rearrangement uses TRBV19 and TRBJ2-2; D unclear. Germline V gene data show CDR1 as LNHDA and CDR2 as SQIVND (reference sequence). Trimming shortened V by 6 bases and J by 4 bases, and 15 bases separated the two germline ends. This CDR3 comprises 15 residues. CDR3 protein: CASRLWGSGTGELFF. The CDR3, as DNA: TGTGCCAGTAGGCTGTGGGGTTCGGGCACCGGGGAGCTGTTTTTT. Together with reference TRBV19 and TRBJ2-2, the CDR3 gives the full variable domain: DGGITQSPKYLFRKEGQNVTLSCEQNLNHDAMYWYRQDPGQGLRLIYYSQIVNDFQKGDIAEGYSVSREKKESFPLTVTSAQKNPTAFYLCASRLWGSGTGELFFGEGSRLTVL.

V and J are TRBV12-5 and TRBJ1-2, with D maybe TRBD1 (6 bases). Germline loops: CDR1 LGHNT, CDR2 FRNRAP. This CDR3 has 12 amino acids. V was clipped by 5 bases and J by 7 bases, with 11 bases between them. The CDR3 is CASGTRGLGYTF. For the CDR3, the DNA is TGTGCTAGTGGTACGCGGGGGCTTGGCTACACCTTC.

This clone is medium-sized in the sample. The same CDR3 arises from other DNA sequences in this sample as well. The V gene is TRBV7-6, the J gene TRBJ1-3; no firm D call. Germline V gene sequence: CDR1 SGHVS, CDR2 FNYEAQ. This CDR3 is 14 amino acids long. The V end was cut by 5 bases, the J end by 1 base, with 9 bases between. In DNA, the CDR3 is TGTGCCAGCAGCCCCACGGAGTCTGGAAACACCATATATTTT. Amino acids: CASSPTESGNTIYF.

The J gene is TRBJ2-1, the V gene TRBV4-3, with TRBD2 identical over 7 bases. Germline V gene data show CDR1 as LGHNA and CDR2 as YSLEER. The CDR3 totals 17 residues. J gave up 4 bases and V 4 bases, and 13 bases lay outside the gene matches. CDR3 sequence: CASSLKAGFGRYNEQFF. CDR3 nucleotides: TGCGCCAGCAGCCTTAAAGCGGGGTTCGGGAGATACAATGAGCAGTTCTTC.

The V call is TRBV6-5, the J call TRBJ2-5; D is unclear. Germline loops: CDR1 MNHEY, CDR2 SVGAGI. The CDR3 covers 12 residues. V lost 6 bases and J 5 bases, leaving 10 bases between the germline ends. In nucleotides, the CDR3 is TGTGCCAGCAGCCACGGGCGGGAGACCCAGTACTTC. Translating it yields CASSHGRETQYF.

The V and J genes are TRBV27 and TRBJ1-6; no clear D. The germline V gene has CDR1 MNHEY and CDR2 SMNVEV (reference sequence). Trimming left V 8 bases short and J 4 bases short, with 21 bases between. The CDR3 spans 17 residues. DNA of the CDR3: TGTGCCAGCCACCCTAGGCTAGCTAATTCGTATAATTCACCCCTCCACTTT. This gives the protein CASHPRLANSYNSPLHF.

This clone was seen once. The rearrangement joins TRBV6-5 to TRBJ1-1; D is uncertain. Trimming cost V 7 bases and J 7 bases, with 7 bases left between them. The CDR3 is 10 amino acids. The V gene's germline CDR1 is MNHEY and CDR2 SVGAGI. CDR3 DNA: TGTGCCAGCATTGGGAGTGAAGCTTTCTTT. Translation: CASIGSEAFF.